The clone carrying this TCR beta chain has a count of ten or more. Antigen: not known. Unique molecular identifiers were attached to individual cDNA molecules during library preparation. TCRdb reprocessed the RACE reads via MiXCR and lists one record per CDR3 protein. The sample consists of 39,000 or so distinct CDR3 sequences, 4% of them appearing once. The sample belongs to a study of human T cells and chemical hapten exposure. Overall study results and limits: Against controls, expanded TCRs gave rise to significantly more large CDR3 similarity clusters.

Time point reported: patch test 1, 2 weeks after DPC sensitization. Stated treatment: therapeutic diphenylcyclopropenone sensitization with weekly scalp DPC. Total RNA was isolated from whole blood that had not been fractionated. Germline assignment: CDR1 SNHLY and CDR2 FYNNEI. The CDR3 sequence is 16 residues long. V shed 5 bases, J shed 2 bases, and the junction held 7 bases outside the gene matches. Sequences were derived from whole blood, sampled in connection with sensitization to the hapten diphenylcyclopropenone (DPC). This chain joins TRBV2 and TRBJ2-3; 10 nucleotides align to TRBD2. The TCR originated in a man in his fifties or sixties with alopecia areata. Some clones in this sample may be carry-over from other donors' samples. The CDR3: CASSSSAGGPTDTQYF. CDR3 DNA sequence: TGTGCCAGCAGTTCCTCAGCGGGAGGGCCCACAGATACGCAGTATTTT.